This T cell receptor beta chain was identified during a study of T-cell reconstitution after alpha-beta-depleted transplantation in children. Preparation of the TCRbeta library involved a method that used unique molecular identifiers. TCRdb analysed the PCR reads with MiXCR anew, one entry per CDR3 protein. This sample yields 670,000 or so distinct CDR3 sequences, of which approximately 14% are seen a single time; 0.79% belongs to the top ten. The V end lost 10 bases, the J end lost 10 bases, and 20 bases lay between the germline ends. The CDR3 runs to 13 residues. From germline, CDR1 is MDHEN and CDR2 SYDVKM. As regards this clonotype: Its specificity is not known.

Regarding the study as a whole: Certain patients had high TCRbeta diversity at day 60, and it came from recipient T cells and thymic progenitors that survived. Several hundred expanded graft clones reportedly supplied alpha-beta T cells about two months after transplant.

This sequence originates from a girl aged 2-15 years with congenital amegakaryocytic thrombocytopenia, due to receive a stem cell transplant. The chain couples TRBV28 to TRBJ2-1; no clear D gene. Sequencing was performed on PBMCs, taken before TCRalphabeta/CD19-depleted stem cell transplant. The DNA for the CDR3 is TGTGCCACCAAAGACGGCGCCCCAATAGAGCAGTTCTTC. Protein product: CATKDGAPIEQFF.